This TCR beta chain was identified in a study of identifying expanded T cells in peripheral blood. V gave up 0 bases and J gave up 0 bases, with 9 bases separating them. Germline lookup yields CDR1 GTSNPN and CDR2 SVGIG (reference sequence). The CDR3 length is 15 residues. TCRdb's copy holds only in-frame clones and misses some; the assay was immunoSEQ multiplex PCR. This table holds 120,000 or so clones, roughly 82% found once. Healthy donors had no documented immune events, such as infections, while sampled. With regard to this clone: No antigen is known for it.

Study-level points and caveats: Technical replicates showed around 1.2 changed clones; roughly two weeks approximately 15; four weeks 19.

Sequences were obtained from blood. The chain is built from TRBV30 and TRBJ1-5; the D is unclear. The source is a person between 18 and 75 years old in good health. The CDR3 DNA reads TGTGCCTGGAGTGTAGGCCTAAATAGCAATCAGCCCCAGCATTTT. The encoded protein is CAWSVGLNSNQPQHF.